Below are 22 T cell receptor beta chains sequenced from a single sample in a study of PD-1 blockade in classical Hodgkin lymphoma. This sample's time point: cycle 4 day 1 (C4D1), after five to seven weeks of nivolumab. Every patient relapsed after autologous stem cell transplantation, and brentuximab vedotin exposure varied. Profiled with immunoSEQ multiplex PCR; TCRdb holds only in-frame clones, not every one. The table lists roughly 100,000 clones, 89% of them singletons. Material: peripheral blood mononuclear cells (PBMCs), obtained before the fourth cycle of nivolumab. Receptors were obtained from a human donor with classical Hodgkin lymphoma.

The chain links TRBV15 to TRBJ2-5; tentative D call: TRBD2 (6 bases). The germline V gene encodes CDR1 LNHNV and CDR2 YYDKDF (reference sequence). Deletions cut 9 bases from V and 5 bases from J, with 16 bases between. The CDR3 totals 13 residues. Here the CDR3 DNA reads TGTGCCACGCACGATGAGGGAGGCGAGACCCAGTACTTC. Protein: CATHDEGGETQYF.

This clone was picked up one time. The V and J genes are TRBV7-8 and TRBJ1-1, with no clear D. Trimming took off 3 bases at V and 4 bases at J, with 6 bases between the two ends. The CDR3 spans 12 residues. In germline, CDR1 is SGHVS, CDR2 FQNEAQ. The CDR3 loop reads CASSLVPTEAFF. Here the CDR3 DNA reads TGTGCCAGCAGCTTGGTTCCCACTGAAGCTTTCTTT.

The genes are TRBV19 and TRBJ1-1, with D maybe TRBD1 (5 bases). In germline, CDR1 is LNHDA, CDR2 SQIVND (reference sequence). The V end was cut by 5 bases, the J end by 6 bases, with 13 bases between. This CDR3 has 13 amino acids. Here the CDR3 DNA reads TGTGCCAGTAGTTTTAGGACGGGGCCTGAAGCTTTCTTT. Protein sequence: CASSFRTGPEAFF.

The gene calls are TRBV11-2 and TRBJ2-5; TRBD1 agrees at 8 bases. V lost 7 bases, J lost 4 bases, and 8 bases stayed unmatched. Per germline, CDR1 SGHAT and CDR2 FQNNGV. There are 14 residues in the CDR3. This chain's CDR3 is CASTVSGGRETQYF. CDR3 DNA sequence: TGTGCCAGCACCGTTTCAGGGGGCAGAGAGACCCAGTACTTC.

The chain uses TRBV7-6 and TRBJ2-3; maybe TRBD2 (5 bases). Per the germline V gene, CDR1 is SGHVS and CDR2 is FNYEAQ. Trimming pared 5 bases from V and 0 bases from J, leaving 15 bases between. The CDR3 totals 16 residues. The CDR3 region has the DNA TGTGCCAGCAGCGGCCAGTGGGGAGTAAGCACAGATACGCAGTATTTT. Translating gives CASSGQWGVSTDTQYF.

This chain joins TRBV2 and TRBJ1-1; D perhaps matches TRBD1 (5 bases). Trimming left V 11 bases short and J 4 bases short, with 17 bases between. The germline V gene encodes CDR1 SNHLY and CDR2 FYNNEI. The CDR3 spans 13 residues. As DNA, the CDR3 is TGTGCCTTGTCGGGGGGTCGGGGCACTGAAGCTTTCTTT. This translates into CALSGGRGTEAFF.

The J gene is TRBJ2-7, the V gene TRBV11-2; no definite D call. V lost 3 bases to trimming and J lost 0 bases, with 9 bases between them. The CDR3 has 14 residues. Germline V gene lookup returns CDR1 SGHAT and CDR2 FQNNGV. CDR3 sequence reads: CASSLPPSSYEQYF. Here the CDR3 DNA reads TGTGCCAGCAGCTTGCCCCCGAGCTCCTACGAGCAGTACTTC. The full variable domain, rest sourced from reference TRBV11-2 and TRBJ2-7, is EAGVAQSPRYKIIEKRQSVAFWCNPISGHATLYWYQQILGQGPKLLIQFQNNGVVDDSQLPKDRFSAERLKGVDSTLKIQPAKLEDSAVYLCASSLPPSSYEQYFGPGTRLTVT.

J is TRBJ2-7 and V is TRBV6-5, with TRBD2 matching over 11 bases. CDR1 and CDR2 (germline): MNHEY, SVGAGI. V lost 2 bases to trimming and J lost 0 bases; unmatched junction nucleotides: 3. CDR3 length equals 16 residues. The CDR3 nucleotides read TGTGCCAGCAGTTACGACACTAGCGGGAGCTCCTACGAGCAGTACTTC. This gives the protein CASSYDTSGSSYEQYF.

The CDR3 coding sequence is TGTGCCAGCAGTTACTCCGGACAGGGCTCCTACGAGCAGTACTTC. Protein: CASSYSGQGSYEQYF. The chain has TRBV28 and TRBJ2-7; 8 bases fit TRBD1. The V and J ends lost 4 bases and 0 bases, in that order; junction bases with no gene match: 5. Germline-derived CDR1 and CDR2 are MDHEN and SYDVKM. The length of the CDR3 is 15 residues.

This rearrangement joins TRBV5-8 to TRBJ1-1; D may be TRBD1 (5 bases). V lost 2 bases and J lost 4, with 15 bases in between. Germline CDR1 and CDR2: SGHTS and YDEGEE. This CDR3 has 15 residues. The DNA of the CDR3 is TGTGCCAGCAGCTTATACGCGGGGGGGGTCACTGAAGCTTTCTTT. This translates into CASSLYAGGVTEAFF. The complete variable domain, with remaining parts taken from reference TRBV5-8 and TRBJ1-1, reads EAGVTQSPTHLIKTRGQQATLRCSPISGHTSVYWYQQALGLGLQFLLWYDEGEERNRGNFPPRFSGRQFPNYSSELNVNALELEDSALYLCASSLYAGGVTEAFFGQGTRLTVV.

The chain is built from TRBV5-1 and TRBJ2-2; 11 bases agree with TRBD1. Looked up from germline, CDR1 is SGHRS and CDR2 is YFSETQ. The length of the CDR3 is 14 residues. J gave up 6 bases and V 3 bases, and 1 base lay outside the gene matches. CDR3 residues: CASSWGQGAGELFF. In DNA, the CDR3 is TGCGCCAGCAGCTGGGGACAGGGGGCCGGGGAGCTGTTTTTT.

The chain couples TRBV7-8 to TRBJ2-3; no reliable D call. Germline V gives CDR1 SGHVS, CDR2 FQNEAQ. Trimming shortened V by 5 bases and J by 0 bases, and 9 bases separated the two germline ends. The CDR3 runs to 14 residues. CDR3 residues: CASSRPASTDTQYF. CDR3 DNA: TGTGCCAGCAGCCGGCCGGCTAGCACAGATACGCAGTATTTT.

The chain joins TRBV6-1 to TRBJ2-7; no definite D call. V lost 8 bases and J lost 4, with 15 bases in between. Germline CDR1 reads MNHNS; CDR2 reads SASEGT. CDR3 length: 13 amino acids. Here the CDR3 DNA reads TGTGCCAGCGAGGACCCCGGAAATTACGAGCAGTACTTC. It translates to CASEDPGNYEQYF.

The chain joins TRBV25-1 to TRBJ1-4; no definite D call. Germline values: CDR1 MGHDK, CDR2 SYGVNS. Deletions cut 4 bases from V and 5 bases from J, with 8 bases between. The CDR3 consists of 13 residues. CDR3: CASSAQHNEKLFF. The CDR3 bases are TGTGCCAGCAGTGCACAGCACAATGAAAAACTGTTTTTT. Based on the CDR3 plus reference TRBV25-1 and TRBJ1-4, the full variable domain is EADIYQTPRYLVIGTGKKITLECSQTMGHDKMYWYQQDPGMELHLIHYSYGVNSTEKGDLSSESTVSRIRTEHFPLTLESARPSHTSQYLCASSAQHNEKLFFGSGTQLSVL.

CDR3 loop: CASNPLAGGDNEQFF. The CDR3 bases are TGTGCCAGCAACCCTCTAGCGGGAGGCGACAATGAGCAGTTCTTC. V is TRBV7-9 and J is TRBJ2-1; 11 nucleotides line up with TRBD2. CDR3 length: 15 residues. Germline CDR1 and CDR2: SEHNR and FQNEAQ (reference sequence). J lost 5 bases, V lost 7 bases, and 7 bases had no gene match.

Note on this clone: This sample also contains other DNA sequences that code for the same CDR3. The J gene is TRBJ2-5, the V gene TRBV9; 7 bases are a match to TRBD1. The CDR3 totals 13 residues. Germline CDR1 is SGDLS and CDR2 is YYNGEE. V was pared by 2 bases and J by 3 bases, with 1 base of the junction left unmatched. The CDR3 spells CASSVGTEETQYF. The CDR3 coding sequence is TGTGCCAGCAGCGTCGGGACAGAAGAGACCCAGTACTTC.

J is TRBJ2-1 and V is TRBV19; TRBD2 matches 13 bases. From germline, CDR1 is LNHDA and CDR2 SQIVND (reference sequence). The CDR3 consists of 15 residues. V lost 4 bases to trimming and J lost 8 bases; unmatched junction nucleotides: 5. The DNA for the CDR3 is TGTGCCAGTAGTACCCGGACTAGCGGGAGCTATGAGCAGTTCTTC. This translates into CASSTRTSGSYEQFF.

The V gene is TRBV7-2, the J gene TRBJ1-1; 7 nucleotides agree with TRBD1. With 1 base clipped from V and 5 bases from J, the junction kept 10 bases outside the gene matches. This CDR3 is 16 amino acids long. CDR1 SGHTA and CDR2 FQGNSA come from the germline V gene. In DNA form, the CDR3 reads TGTGCCAGCAGCTTAGGTTGGGCAGGGGGACAAACTGAAGCTTTCTTT. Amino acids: CASSLGWAGGQTEAFF.

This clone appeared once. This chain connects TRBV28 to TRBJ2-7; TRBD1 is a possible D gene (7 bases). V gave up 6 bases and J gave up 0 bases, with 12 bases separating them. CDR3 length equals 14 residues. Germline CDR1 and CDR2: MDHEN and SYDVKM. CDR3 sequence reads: CASSPGGLSYEQYF. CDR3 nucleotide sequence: TGTGCCAGCAGCCCAGGGGGGCTCTCCTACGAGCAGTACTTC.

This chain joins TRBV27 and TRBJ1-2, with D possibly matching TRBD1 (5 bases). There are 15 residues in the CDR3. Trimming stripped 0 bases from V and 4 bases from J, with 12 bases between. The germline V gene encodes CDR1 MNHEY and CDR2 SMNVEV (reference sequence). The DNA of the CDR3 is TGTGCCAGCAGTTTATCGGCAGGGCGGACCTATGGCTACACCTTC. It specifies CASSLSAGRTYGYTF.

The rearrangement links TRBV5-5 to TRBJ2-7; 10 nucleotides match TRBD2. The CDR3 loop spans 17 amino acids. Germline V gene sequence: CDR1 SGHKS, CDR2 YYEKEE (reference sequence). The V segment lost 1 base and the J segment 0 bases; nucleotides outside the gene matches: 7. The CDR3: CASSLSTSGMYSYEQYF. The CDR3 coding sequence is TGTGCCAGCAGCTTGTCTACTAGCGGGATGTACTCCTACGAGCAGTACTTC.

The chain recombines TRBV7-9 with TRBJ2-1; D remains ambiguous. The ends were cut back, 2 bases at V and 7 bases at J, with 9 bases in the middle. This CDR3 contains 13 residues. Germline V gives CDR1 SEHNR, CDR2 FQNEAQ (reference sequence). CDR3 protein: CASSLWATNEQFF. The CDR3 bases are TGTGCCAGCAGCTTATGGGCCACGAATGAGCAGTTCTTC.